This TCR beta chain was sequenced during a study of cytotoxic CD8 clonotypes in ibrutinib-treated CLL. Study overall: Response was recorded as partial in approximately 25 patients and complete in 2; at median 68 months, approximately 14 remained remitted and approximately twelve had progressed. Following a median roughly 12 months of treatment, with a range of 6 to 36, response samples were taken. Study results and limitations: Clonality was elevated at ibrutinib response and had returned toward baseline at progression.

The planned depth of sequencing spanned 1 in 200,000 to 1 in 1 million T cells. Method: immunoSEQ multiplex PCR; TCRdb's copy keeps in-frame clones and lacks some. The sample includes roughly 200,000 clones, 55% to 85% of them seen just once. Turning to this clone: The antigen is undetermined.

This CDR3 has 12 amino acids. CDR1 GTSNPN and CDR2 SVGIG come from the germline V gene (reference sequence). Deletions cut 0 bases from V and 5 bases from J, with 7 bases between. The sequence was collected from a human donor with chronic lymphocytic leukemia. V is TRBV30 and J is TRBJ1-2; D is unresolved. This material consisted of PBMCs, taken after 24 months of ibrutinib treatment. The CDR3 nucleotides are TGTGCCTGGAGTGTACAAGGGTATGGCTACACCTTC. Its translation is CAWSVQGYGYTF.